This is a list of T cell receptor beta chains from one sample in a study of T cells after yellow fever vaccination. TCRdb processed the 5' RACE reads anew with MiXCR; each CDR3 protein has one entry. The repertoire includes 300,000 to 350,000 distinct CDR3 sequences, around 8.1% of them detected once, and approximately 16% sits in the top ten. Specimen: PBMCs, collected about 49 days after the first yellow fever vaccination. These receptors all stem from a man between 18 and 35 years old who received the YFV17D yellow fever vaccine. Both conserved end residues are part of each CDR3. A D gene is named only where the DNA matches it firmly. Clone size is stated in some rows and not others, as once, few, many or a class when expanded.

>TRBD2|-|TRBV20-1|TRBJ2-5
TGCAGTGCTGCCCTAGCGGGGGGGAGAGAGTCCCAGTACTTC
CSAALAGGRESQYF
>-|few|TRBV4-2|TRBJ2-3
TGTGCCAGCAGCCAAGAAGGTGGGGGGACTAGCACAGATACGCAGTATTTT
CASSQEGGGTSTDTQYF
>-|many|TRBV5-1|TRBJ2-2
TGCGCCAGCAGCGTACATCTAAACAGGGAAAACACCGGGGAGCTGTTTTTT
CASSVHLNRENTGELFF
>-|-|TRBV18|TRBJ1-4
TGTGCCAGCTCACCCTCCCGGAGCTGGGATGTAAAACTGTTTTTT
CASSPSRSWDVKLFF
>-|few|TRBV7-2|TRBJ2-4
TGTGCCAGCAGCGTAGACTACAGTTTGAACATTCAGTACTTC
CASSVDYSLNIQYF
>-|few|TRBV7-3|TRBJ1-6
TGTGCCAGCAGCCTCACCAGGGTTAATTCACCCCTCCACTTT
CASSLTRVNSPLHF
>-|many|TRBV4-2|TRBJ2-3
TGTGCCAGCAGTCAAAACGCCGGGAGTAGCACAGATACGCAGTATTTT
CASSQNAGSSTDTQYF
>-|few|TRBV29-1|TRBJ1-2
TGCAGCGTTGGGGACATCGGCTATGGCTACACCTTC
CSVGDIGYGYTF
>-|-|TRBV18|TRBJ2-7
TGTGCCAGCTCGCCCGGGGTTAACTACGAGCAGTACTTC
CASSPGVNYEQYF
>-|many|TRBV5-6|TRBJ2-6
TGTGCCAGCAGCTTGGCCTTGGGTGAGTCATATGGGGCCAACGTCCTGACTTTC
CASSLALGESYGANVLTF
>TRBD2|-|TRBV13|TRBJ2-1
TGTGCCAGCTCCATATACGGGGGGGCAGTCAATGAGCAGTTCTTC
CASSIYGGAVNEQFF
>-|many|TRBV12-3/TRBV12-4|TRBJ1-3
TGTGCCAGCAGTGCATGGGGGGGGTCCCACATATATTTT
CASSAWGGSHIYF
>TRBD1|-|TRBV5-1|TRBJ2-5
TGCGCCAGCAGCTTGCAGCCGGGACAGGGATTGGGAGAGACCCAGTACTTC
CASSLQPGQGLGETQYF
>-|few|TRBV6-1|TRBJ1-1
TGTGCCGGTGGACATGGGACTGAAGCTTTCTTT
CAGGHGTEAFF
>-|few|TRBV29-1|TRBJ1-2
TGCAGCGTTGAGGGTGGCTACACCTTC
CSVEGGYTF
>-|few|TRBV4-2|TRBJ2-2
TGTGCCAGCAGCCAAGACCAGGGAGTTAACACCGGGGAGCTGTTTTTT
CASSQDQGVNTGELFF
>-|-|TRBV7-2|TRBJ1-2
TGTGCCAGCAGCTCCCCGGGGGGGGCCTATGGCTACACCTTC
CASSSPGGAYGYTF
>-|-|TRBV12-3/TRBV12-4|TRBJ1-1
TGTGCCAGCAGCCTGTACAGGGCACCGATGAACACTGAAGCTTTCTTT
CASSLYRAPMNTEAFF
>-|many|TRBV20-1|TRBJ2-4
TGCAGTGCTAGAGATCCTGGGCCCGGCCTTGTCAAAAACATTCAGTACTTC
CSARDPGPGLVKNIQYF
>-|few|TRBV20-1|TRBJ2-5
TGCAGTGCCCCTGATGGAGGTAGAGAGACCCAGTACTTC
CSAPDGGRETQYF
>-|many|TRBV6-1|TRBJ2-2
TGTGCCAGCAGTCAACAAAACACCGGGGAGCTGTTTTTT
CASSQQNTGELFF
>-|few|TRBV7-9|TRBJ2-3
TGTGCCAGCAGCTTAAATGAAGGGGGCACAGATACGCAGTATTTT
CASSLNEGGTDTQYF
>-|many|TRBV7-9|TRBJ1-1
TGTGCCAGCAGCCCAAGAGCCTTCACTGAAGCTTTCTTT
CASSPRAFTEAFF
>-|few|TRBV4-3|TRBJ1-2
TGCGCCAGCAGCCAAGAGAGTGCCGAGGGCTACACCTTC
CASSQESAEGYTF
>-|few|TRBV7-9|TRBJ2-7
TGTGCCAGCAGCCCCTGGGACTCCTACGAGCAGTACTTC
CASSPWDSYEQYF
>TRBD1|few|TRBV20-1|TRBJ2-5
TGCAGTGCTAGAGATTCTCGTCAGGGGGCGCGGGAGACCCAGTACTTC
CSARDSRQGARETQYF
>-|few|TRBV6-2/TRBV6-3|TRBJ2-5
TGTGCCAGCTTCGGAATTGAGGGAGGCCAAGAGACCCAGTACTTC
CASFGIEGGQETQYF
>-|-|TRBV7-7|TRBJ2-5
TGTGCTAGCAGCCCCTTGCAGGGGCAAGAGACCCAGTACTTC
CASSPLQGQETQYF
>-|-|TRBV7-9|TRBJ2-2
TGTGCCAGCAGTAAACAGGGCCTGGGGTATCGCACCGGGGAGCTGTTTTTT
CASSKQGLGYRTGELFF
>TRBD1|few|TRBV24-1|TRBJ2-1
TGTGCCACCAGTGGGGACAGGGCAAGCTCCTACAATGAGCAGTTCTTC
CATSGDRASSYNEQFF
>-|-|TRBV7-2|TRBJ2-1
TGTGCCAGCAGCTTATCTCTGGGGTCCTACAATGAGCAGTTCTTC
CASSLSLGSYNEQFF
>-|few|TRBV10-2|TRBJ2-5
TGCGCCAGCAGTGAGGAGGGGGGAGAGACCCAGTACTTC
CASSEEGGETQYF
>-|-|TRBV5-1|TRBJ2-5
TGCGCCAGCAGTACAGGGGGGGTCCAAGAGACCCAGTACTTC
CASSTGGVQETQYF
>-|-|TRBV20-1|TRBJ1-3
TGCAGTGCTCCCGACCGCCAGACGGGAAACACCATATATTTT
CSAPDRQTGNTIYF
>-|-|TRBV11-2|TRBJ1-2
TGTGCCAGCAGCCAGGGCGATTTC
CASSQGDF
>-|few|TRBV19|TRBJ1-5
TGTGCCAGTAGAACTCATCCGGCAGGCAATCAGCCCCAGCATTTT
CASRTHPAGNQPQHF
>-|few|TRBV7-2|TRBJ2-6
TGTGCCAGCAGCTTGAGTATATCGCAATTTGGGGCCAACGTCCTGACTTTC
CASSLSISQFGANVLTF
>TRBD1|-|TRBV19|TRBJ1-1
TGTGCCAGTACTTCACAGGGGGCGAACACTGAAGCTTTCTTT
CASTSQGANTEAFF
>-|many|TRBV7-2|TRBJ1-4
TGTGCCAGCAGCTTAGGGCAGGGGAAAAATGAAAAACTGTTTTTT
CASSLGQGKNEKLFF
>-|few|TRBV5-1|TRBJ1-1
TGCGCCAGCAGGCCCCAGGGTACGACTGAAGCTTTCTTT
CASRPQGTTEAFF
>-|-|TRBV5-1|TRBJ2-4
TGCGCCAGCAGCAAAGACAGGTCGGCCAAAAACATTCAGTACTTC
CASSKDRSAKNIQYF
>-|-|TRBV4-2|TRBJ1-1
TGTGCCAGCAGCCCGAGATACAGGGAGGGGAGCACTGAAGCTTTCTTT
CASSPRYREGSTEAFF
>-|many|TRBV5-1|TRBJ1-1
TGCGCCAGCAGCTTAGATTTAGGGAACACTGAAGCTTTCTTT
CASSLDLGNTEAFF
>TRBD1|few|TRBV28|TRBJ1-1
TGTGCCAGCAGTTCCGCCGGGACAGGGGAGACTGAAGCTTTCTTT
CASSSAGTGETEAFF
>-|many|TRBV27|TRBJ2-2
TGTGCCAGCAGTCGACTAGGATCGAACACCGGGGAGCTGTTTTTT
CASSRLGSNTGELFF
>-|many|TRBV5-5|TRBJ1-1
TGTGCCAGCAGCTTGCTACCCGGGTACAGTGAAGCTTTCTTT
CASSLLPGYSEAFF
>-|many|TRBV7-9|TRBJ2-1
TGTGCCAGCAGCTTGCTATACAATGAGCAGTTCTTC
CASSLLYNEQFF
>TRBD1|few|TRBV5-1|TRBJ1-1
TGCGCCAGCAGCTCCAACAGGGGAATGAACACTGAAGCTTTCTTT
CASSSNRGMNTEAFF
>-|-|TRBV10-3|TRBJ2-5
TGTGCCATCAGTTTCTCCCCGCAGGGAGGCGAGACCCAGTACTTC
CAISFSPQGGETQYF
>-|few|TRBV11-2|TRBJ2-1
TGTGCCAGCAGCTCGACTTCCTACAATGAGCAGTTCTTC
CASSSTSYNEQFF